This T cell receptor beta chain comes out of a study of Graves' ophthalmopathy and Graves' hyperthyroidism. Scientists amplified the TCR beta CDR3 regions from RNA transcripts. An initial RT-PCR round employing HTBI primers preceded a second-round multiplex PCR. TCRdb redid the calling of the multiplex PCR reads with MiXCR, one entry per CDR3 protein. The table has over a million distinct CDR3 sequences, about 38% seen once; the top ten hold 11%. This CDR3 is built from 15 residues. Trimming at V came to 4 bases and at J to 11 bases, leaving 11 bases not matched to a gene. Germline loops: CDR1 SGHTA, CDR2 FQGNSA.

V usage is TRBV7-2 and J usage is TRBJ1-1; 12 nucleotides match TRBD1. Sample: peripheral blood or thyroid tissue (not recorded which). This sequence originates from an adult man with Graves' hyperthyroidism. This CDR3 is CASSSGQGAYGRAFF. CDR3 coding DNA: TGTGCCAGCAGCTCGGGACAGGGGGCGTACGGGAGGGCTTTCTTT.